The 32 T cell receptor beta chains presented below share a single source sample, sequenced in a study of low-dose radiotherapy and immunotherapy resistance in tumors. Primers used for first-strand cDNA, a TRAV- and TRBV-specific set, covered both alpha and beta chains. With a V-primer adapter and a constant-region primer, TCRs were amplified for roughly 20 PCR cycles. In TCRdb, the reads were re-called with MiXCR into one record per CDR3 protein. The sample contains tens of thousands of distinct CDR3 sequences, less than 30% of which appear only once. Sample time point: after trial treatment. Described treatment: LDRT plus nivolumab, ipilimumab, low-dose cyclophosphamide and aspirin (RACIN trial). The specimen was PBMCs, collected after low-dose radiotherapy plus immunotherapy. These TCRs come from a male donor with prostate cancer.

This clonotype was seen at least ten times. This rearrangement joins TRBV11-3 to TRBJ1-6, with D unresolved. The CDR3 has 14 amino acids. Germline CDR1 is SGHNT and CDR2 is YENEEA. Trimming took off 4 bases at V and 4 bases at J, with 8 bases between the two ends. CDR3 bases: TGTGCCAGCAGCTACGGGCCTTATAATTCACCCCTCCACTTT. Translation: CASSYGPYNSPLHF.

This clonotype came up many times. The rearrangement uses TRBV18 and TRBJ2-3, with TRBD2 matching over 10 bases. Germline values: CDR1 KGHSH, CDR2 LQKENI. The CDR3 contains 17 residues. V shed 6 bases, J shed 3 bases, and the junction held 12 bases outside the gene matches. CDR3 sequence reads: CASSPRTSGGGTDTQYF. CDR3 in DNA: TGTGCCAGCTCTCCCCGGACTAGCGGAGGGGGTACAGATACGCAGTATTTT.

This clonotype was seen many times. The chain couples TRBV5-4 to TRBJ2-1; 7 bases map to TRBD2. Trimming removed 4 bases from V and 10 bases from J; junction bases left unmatched: 11. The CDR3 loop spans 14 amino acids. Germline CDR1 SGHNT, CDR2 YYREEE (reference sequence). This chain's CDR3 is CASSPGGGRGEQFF. The CDR3 DNA sequence: TGTGCCAGCAGCCCGGGAGGAGGCCGAGGAGAGCAGTTCTTC.

To note about this clonotype: Given a far larger clone just one base away, this is likely a sequencing read error. Because it lacks the conserved phenylalanine or tryptophan at the end, this CDR3 is likely a read error. The rearrangement uses TRBV18 and TRBJ2-1, with TRBD2 matching over 8 bases. The DNA end lines up better with TRBJ2-7; the J call may be wrong. The CDR3 totals 17 residues. The germline V gene encodes CDR1 KGHSH and CDR2 LQKENI. In DNA, the CDR3 is TGTGCCAGCTCACCATCTTCCGGGGGCAGCGGGAGCTACGAGCAGTACTAC. It translates to CASSPSSGGSGSYEQYY.

The table lists this clonotype with a few counts. The gene calls are TRBV2 and TRBJ2-7, with 10 bases fitting TRBD1. With 4 bases clipped from V and 2 bases from J, the junction kept 8 bases outside the gene matches. The length of the CDR3 is 16 residues. Germline-derived CDR1 and CDR2 are SNHLY and FYNNEI. For the CDR3, the DNA is TGTGCCAGCAGTGCTCAGGGACAGGGGTCCCCCTACGAGCAGTACTTC. Its translation is CASSAQGQGSPYEQYF. Variable domain in full (rest from reference TRBV2 and TRBJ2-7): EPEVTQTPSHQVTQMGQEVILRCVPISNHLYFYWYRQILGQKVEFLVSFYNNEISEKSEIFDDQFSVERPDGSNFTLKIRSTKLEDSAMYFCASSAQGQGSPYEQYFGPGTRLTVT.

The CDR3 region has the DNA TGCAGCGTTGAACCTCATGGGGCCAGGGATAAGGGCTACACCTTC. This codes for CSVEPHGARDKGYTF. J is TRBJ1-2 and V is TRBV29-1, with a weak D call TRBD1 (5 bases). The germline gives CDR1 SQVTM, CDR2 ANQGSEA. V lost 2 bases to trimming and J lost 8 bases, with 21 bases between them. The CDR3 extends over 15 amino acids. Combining the CDR3 with reference TRBV29-1 and TRBJ1-2 gives the whole variable domain SAVISQKPSRDICQRGTSLTIQCQVDSQVTMMFWYRQQPGQSLTLIATANQGSEATYESGFVIDKFPISRPNLTFSTLTVSNMSPEDSSIYLCSVEPHGARDKGYTFGSGTRLTVV.

This clonotype was observed at least ten times. The gene calls are TRBV28 and TRBJ2-2; 10 nucleotides line up with TRBD1. The V gene end was trimmed by 6 bases and the J gene end by 4 bases; junction bases not matched to a gene: 11. Germline CDR1 reads MDHEN; CDR2 reads SYDVKM. The CDR3 consists of 17 residues. This CDR3 is CASSQPPGQGFTGELFF. CDR3 bases: TGTGCCAGCAGCCAACCTCCGGGACAGGGGTTCACCGGGGAGCTGTTTTTT.

This clonotype showed up many times. The chain is built from TRBV5-1 and TRBJ2-5; 10 bases are a match to TRBD1. V was clipped by 0 bases and J by 4 bases; unmatched bases: 9. The CDR3 has 17 amino acids. The germline V gene encodes CDR1 SGHRS and CDR2 YFSETQ. Here the CDR3 DNA reads TGCGCCAGCAGCTTGGCCCCGGGACAGGGGAACGGAGAGACCCAGTACTTC. This codes for CASSLAPGQGNGETQYF.

In this sample, this clonotype turned up many times. The chain employs TRBV12-3 or TRBV12-4 and TRBJ2-5; 7 bases match TRBD2. CDR3 length: 13 amino acids. V lost 6 bases to trimming and J lost 5 bases; unmatched junction nucleotides: 6. This CDR3 reads CASSRGLGETQYF. Written as DNA, the CDR3 is TGTGCCAGCAGCCGCGGACTAGGGGAGACCCAGTACTTC.

This clonotype was detected ten times or more. This chain connects TRBV10-1 to TRBJ1-5, with 7 bases fitting TRBD1. With V trimmed by 5 bases and J by 4 bases, 2 bases remained unmatched. CDR1 and CDR2 from the germline V gene are WNHNN and SYGVQD (reference sequence). The CDR3 covers 13 residues. CDR3 amino acids: CASSQGVNQPQHF. CDR3 nucleotides: TGCGCCAGCAGTCAGGGGGTTAATCAGCCCCAGCATTTT.

This chain connects TRBV21-1 to TRBJ2-5; the DNA was not compared with TRBD2, the D call given in the table. TRBV21-1 is labeled a pseudogene. The CDR3 has 16 residues. The CDR3 nucleotides are TGTGCCAGCAGCTCCGCCCTTGGACTAGCGGGGGGCATCCAGTACTTC. As protein: CASSSALGLAGGIQYF.

Here the CDR3 reads CAWSPVKGGQFF. CDR3 DNA sequence: TGTGCCTGGAGCCCCGTAAAGGGGGGGCAGTTCTTC. The rearrangement joins TRBV30 to TRBJ2-1; D tentatively reads TRBD1 or TRBD2 (6 bases each). CDR1 and CDR2 (germline): GTSNPN, SVGIG (reference sequence). The CDR3 sequence is 12 residues long. The V and J ends lost 3 bases and 12 bases respectively, with 15 bases between them.

This clonotype was found a few times. This chain uses TRBV9 with TRBJ2-1, with 9 bases aligning to TRBD2. This CDR3 contains 17 residues. Germline V CDR1 and CDR2: SGDLS, YYNGEE. J was trimmed by 5 bases and V by 4 bases; bases with no gene match: 13. The CDR3 here is CASSPPQTSGPNNEQFF. The CDR3 DNA is TGTGCCAGCAGCCCCCCCCAAACTAGCGGGCCAAACAATGAGCAGTTCTTC.

This clonotype appeared many times. The CDR3 bases are TGTGCCACCAGTGGGCGACTCGGGCAGGCTGGGACTAGCGGTGGCACAGATACGCAGTATTTT. Translating it yields CATSGRLGQAGTSGGTDTQYF. The chain carries TRBV24-1 and TRBJ2-3; 11 bases align to TRBD2. The V gene's germline CDR1 is KGHDR and CDR2 SFDVKD. Trimming at V came to 5 bases and at J to 1 base, leaving 19 bases not matched to a gene. The CDR3 spans 21 residues.

This clonotype was recorded a few times. A much more abundant neighbour one base away suggests this may be a read error. This sequence joins TRBV7-3 and TRBJ2-1; D gene uncertain. The V gene's germline CDR1 is SGHTA and CDR2 FQGTGA. This CDR3 region has 13 residues. This CDR3 is CASSSDHYNEQSF. The CDR3 bases are TGTGCCAGCAGCTCAGACCATTACAATGAGCAGTCCTTC.

This clonotype was counted at least ten times. The chain employs TRBV19 and TRBJ2-7; tentative D call: TRBD2 (6 bases). V was cut by 10 bases and J by 2 bases, with 15 bases left in between. Germline V lookup: CDR1 LNHDA, CDR2 SQIVND (reference sequence). CDR3 length: 13 amino acids. The CDR3 DNA is TGTGCCACACGGAGGGGTTCCACCTACGAGCAGTACTTC. Its translation: CATRRGSTYEQYF.

The V gene is TRBV28, the J gene TRBJ2-7; 10 positions agree with TRBD2. The V and J ends lost 1 base and 0 bases, in that order; junction bases with no gene match: 6. CDR1 and CDR2 from the germline V gene are MDHEN and SYDVKM. The CDR3 is 17 amino acids. The CDR3, as DNA: TGTGCCAGCAGTTTATTGCTAGCGGGAGCGTACTCCTACGAGCAGTACTTC. It is translated as CASSLLLAGAYSYEQYF.

This clonotype was recorded at least ten times. The CDR3 DNA reads TGTGCCAGCAGCAAAGCGGGCAGGGTGAACACTGAAGCTTTCTTT. It yields the protein CASSKAGRVNTEAFF. V and J are TRBV21-1 and TRBJ1-1; no check of the table's D call, TRBD1, against the DNA was made. TRBV21-1 corresponds to a pseudogene. The CDR3 is 15 residues long.

This sequence joins TRBV29-1 and TRBJ2-1; TRBD1 aligns across 7 bases. Looked up from germline, CDR1 is SQVTM and CDR2 is ANQGSEA. This CDR3 contains 13 residues. The junction had 2 bases not matched to a gene; V was cut back by 4 bases and J by 2 bases. The CDR3 DNA sequence: TGCAGCGTTGGGCAGGGGGCCTACAATGAGCAGTTCTTC. This encodes CSVGQGAYNEQFF.

This clonotype showed up many times. The chain is built from TRBV2 and TRBJ2-3, with D tentatively TRBD2 (5 bases). V dropped 6 bases and J dropped 5 bases, with 12 bases sitting between them. The CDR3 consists of 13 residues. CDR1 and CDR2 from the germline V gene are SNHLY and FYNNEI. DNA for the CDR3: TGTGCCAGCAGGGACCTTAGCGTAGATACGCAGTATTTT. Its protein is CASRDLSVDTQYF.

This clonotype was counted many times. The V and J genes are TRBV15 and TRBJ1-6; D is unresolved. Between the trimmed V and J ends, which lost 5 bases and 10 bases, there was a span of 9 bases. The CDR3 is made up of 12 amino acids. The germline V gene encodes CDR1 LNHNV and CDR2 YYDKDF (reference sequence). The CDR3, as DNA: TGTGCCACCAGCGATGGAAGCTCACCCCTCCACTTT. Amino acid sequence: CATSDGSSPLHF.

The chain links TRBV5-6 to TRBJ2-5, with D unresolved. The CDR3 runs to 14 residues. Per the germline V gene, CDR1 is SGHDT and CDR2 is YYEEEE. V dropped 4 bases and J dropped 2 bases, with 12 bases sitting between them. DNA of the CDR3: TGTGCCAGCAGCCTCGGTTTCGGACAAGAGACCCAGTACTTC. It is translated as CASSLGFGQETQYF.

There are many counts of this clonotype. This CDR3 is CASRRLREASSGYTF. The CDR3 DNA is TGTGCCAGCAGACGTCTCAGGGAGGCGTCCAGTGGCTACACCTTC. V is TRBV11-2 and J is TRBJ1-2, with D tentatively TRBD1 (5 bases). The CDR3 totals 15 residues. The germline gives CDR1 SGHAT, CDR2 FQNNGV. V lost 6 bases, J lost 7 bases, and 21 bases lay in between.

V gene TRBV19 combines with J gene TRBJ2-2; 8 bases agree with TRBD1. Looked up from germline, CDR1 is LNHDA and CDR2 is SQIVND (reference sequence). The V segment lost 1 base and the J segment 0 bases; nucleotides outside the gene matches: 1. The CDR3 sequence is 16 residues long. CDR3 sequence: CASSIGQGTNTGELFF. The CDR3 DNA is TGTGCCAGTAGTATAGGACAGGGGACGAACACCGGGGAGCTGTTTTTT.

This clonotype has a handful of counts. A far larger clone is one base from this, pointing to a likely read error. This sequence joins TRBV13 and TRBJ1-2, with 7 positions matching TRBD1. Germline V gene sequence: CDR1 PRHDT, CDR2 FYEKMQ (reference sequence). This CDR3 region has 13 residues. V lost 6 bases to trimming and J lost 7 bases; unmatched junction nucleotides: 8. This CDR3 is CASSEEQGTGYTF. The CDR3 coding sequence is TGTGCCAGCAGTGAGGAACAGGGGACTGGCTACACCTTC.

The J gene is TRBJ1-1, the V gene TRBV20-1; D uncertain. The CDR3 runs to 13 residues. Germline V gene data show CDR1 as DFQATT and CDR2 as SNEGSKA (reference sequence). Here the CDR3 reads CSVELGLRGEAFF. In DNA, the CDR3 is TGCAGCGTTGAACTTGGCCTTCGGGGTGAAGCTTTCTTT.

As concerns this clonotype: A far bigger clonotype differs at one base, so this is likely a read error. The chain is built from TRBV11-2 and TRBJ2-7, with D hard to call. Per the germline V gene, CDR1 is SGHAT and CDR2 is FQNNGV. The CDR3 totals 14 residues. Trimming removed 4 bases at V and 0 bases at J, with 10 bases between. Written as DNA, the CDR3 is TGTGCCAGCAGCTCGGTCACGACCTCCTACGAGCAGTACTTC. Translation: CASSSVTTSYEQYF. Variable domain in full (rest from reference TRBV11-2 and TRBJ2-7): EAGVAQSPRYKIIEKRQSVAFWCNPISGHATLYWYQQILGQGPKLLIQFQNNGVVDDSQLPKDRFSAERLKGVDSTLKIQPAKLEDSAVYLCASSSVTTSYEQYFGPGTRLTVT.

This clonotype was seen ten or more times. The chain uses TRBV29-1 and TRBJ2-3; D not certain. The CDR3 is 14 amino acids. V gave up 6 bases and J gave up 0 bases, with 13 bases separating them. Germline lookup yields CDR1 SQVTM and CDR2 ANQGSEA. CDR3 sequence: CSVTTARSTDTQYF. In DNA form, the CDR3 reads TGCAGCGTAACAACAGCACGAAGCACAGATACGCAGTATTTT.

Regarding this clonotype: Since a far larger clone is one base different, this is likely a read error. The chain has TRBV3-1 and TRBJ2-7; a weak D match, TRBD2 (6 bases). The germline CDR1 and CDR2 sequences are LGHDT and YNNKEL (reference sequence). V was trimmed by 0 bases and J by 7 bases, leaving 22 bases between them. CDR3 length: 17 amino acids. The CDR3 loop is CASSQEVGRLSYNEQYF. Here the CDR3 DNA reads TGTGCCAGCAGCCAAGAAGTTGGGAGGTTGTCCTACAATGAGCAGTACTTC.

This clonotype showed up many times. The chain couples TRBV6-5 to TRBJ2-5, with 13 positions matching TRBD2. This CDR3 has 17 residues. From germline, CDR1 is MNHEY and CDR2 SVGAGI. V lost 8 bases, J lost 2 bases, and 11 bases stayed unmatched. Here the CDR3 reads CASSQGLAGHLQETQYF. CDR3 in DNA: TGTGCCAGCTCCCAGGGACTAGCGGGGCATCTACAAGAGACCCAGTACTTC.

On this clonotype: This likely stems from a read error, as it lies one base from a far larger clone. J is TRBJ2-7 and V is TRBV6-5; D not certain. CDR3 size: 13 residues. CDR1 and CDR2 (germline): MNHEY, SVGAGI. The CDR3 bases are TGTGCCACCATCCCCGGAGTCTCCTACGAGCTGTACTTC. This encodes CATIPGVSYELYF.

In this sample, this clonotype turned up many times. The chain carries TRBV6-2 or TRBV6-3 and TRBJ2-3; 8 positions match TRBD2. J was trimmed by 3 bases and V by 7 bases; bases with no gene match: 3. This CDR3 region has 13 residues. Per the germline V gene, CDR1 is MNHEY and CDR2 is SVGEGT. CDR3 in DNA: TGTGCCAGCACCCCTAGCGGGACAGATACGCAGTATTTT. It translates to CASTPSGTDTQYF.